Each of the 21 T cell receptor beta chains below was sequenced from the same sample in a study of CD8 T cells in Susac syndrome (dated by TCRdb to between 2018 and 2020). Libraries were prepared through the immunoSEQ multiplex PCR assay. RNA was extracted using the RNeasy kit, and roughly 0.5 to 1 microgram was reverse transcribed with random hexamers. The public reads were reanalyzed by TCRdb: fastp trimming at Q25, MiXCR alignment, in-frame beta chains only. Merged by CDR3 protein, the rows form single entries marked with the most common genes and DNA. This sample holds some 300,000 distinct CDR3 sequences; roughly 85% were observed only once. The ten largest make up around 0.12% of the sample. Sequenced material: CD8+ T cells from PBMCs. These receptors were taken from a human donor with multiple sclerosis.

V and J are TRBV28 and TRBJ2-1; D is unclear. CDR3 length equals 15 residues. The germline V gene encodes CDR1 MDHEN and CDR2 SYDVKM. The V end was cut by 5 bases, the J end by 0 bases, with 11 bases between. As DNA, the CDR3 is TGTGCCAGCAGTCCCGACCTGAGCTCCTACAATGAGCAGTTCTTC. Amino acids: CASSPDLSSYNEQFF.

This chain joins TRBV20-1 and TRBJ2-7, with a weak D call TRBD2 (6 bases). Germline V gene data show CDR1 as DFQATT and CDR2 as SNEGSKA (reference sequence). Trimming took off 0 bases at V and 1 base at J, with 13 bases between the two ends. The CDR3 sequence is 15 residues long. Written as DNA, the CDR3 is TGCAGTGCTAGAGATGTAACCGGGACTTCCTACGAGCAGTACTTC. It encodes CSARDVTGTSYEQYF.

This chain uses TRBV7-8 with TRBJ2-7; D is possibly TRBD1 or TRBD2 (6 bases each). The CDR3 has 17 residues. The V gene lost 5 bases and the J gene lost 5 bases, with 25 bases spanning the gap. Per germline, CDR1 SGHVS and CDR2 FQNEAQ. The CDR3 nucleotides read TGTGCCAGCAGCCTCCCTTTAGGGGGGACCTCGGGGGACGAGCAGTACTTC. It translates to CASSLPLGGTSGDEQYF.

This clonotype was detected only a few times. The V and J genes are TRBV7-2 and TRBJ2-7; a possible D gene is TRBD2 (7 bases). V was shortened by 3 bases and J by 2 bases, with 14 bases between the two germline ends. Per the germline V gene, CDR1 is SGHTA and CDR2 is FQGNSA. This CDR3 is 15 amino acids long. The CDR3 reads CASSLGGGGAYEQYF. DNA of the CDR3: TGTGCCAGCAGCTTGGGCGGAGGGGGGGCCTACGAGCAGTACTTC.

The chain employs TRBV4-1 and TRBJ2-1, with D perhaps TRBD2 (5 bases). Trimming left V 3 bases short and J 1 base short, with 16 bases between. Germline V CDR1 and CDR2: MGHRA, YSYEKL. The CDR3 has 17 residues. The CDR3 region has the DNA TGCGCCAGCAGCCAGACCAGTGACCCGGGGTCCTACAATGAGCAGTTCTTC. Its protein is CASSQTSDPGSYNEQFF.

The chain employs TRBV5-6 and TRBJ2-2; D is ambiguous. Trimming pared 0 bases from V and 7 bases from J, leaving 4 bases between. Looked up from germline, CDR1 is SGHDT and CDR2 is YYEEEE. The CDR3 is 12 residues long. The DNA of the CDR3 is TGTGCCAGCAGCTTGGAATACGGGGAGCTGTTTTTT. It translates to CASSLEYGELFF.

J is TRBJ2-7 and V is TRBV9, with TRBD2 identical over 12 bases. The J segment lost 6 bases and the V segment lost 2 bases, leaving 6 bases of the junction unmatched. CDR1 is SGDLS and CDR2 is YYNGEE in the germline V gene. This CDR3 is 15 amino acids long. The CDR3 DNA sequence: TGTGCCAGCAGCGTGCGGACTAGCGGGACGGGCGAGCAGTACTTC. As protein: CASSVRTSGTGEQYF. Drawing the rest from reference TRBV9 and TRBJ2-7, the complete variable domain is DSGVTQTPKHLITATGQRVTLRCSPRSGDLSVYWYQQSLDQGLQFLIQYYNGEERAKGNILERFSAQQFPDLHSELNLSSLELGDSALYFCASSVRTSGTGEQYFGPGTRLTVT.

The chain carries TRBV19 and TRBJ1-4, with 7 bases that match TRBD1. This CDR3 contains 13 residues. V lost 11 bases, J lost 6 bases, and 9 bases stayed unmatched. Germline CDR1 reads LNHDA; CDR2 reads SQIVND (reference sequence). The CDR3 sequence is CAAQGQMDEKLFF. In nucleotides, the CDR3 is TGTGCCGCCCAGGGACAGATGGATGAAAAACTGTTTTTT.

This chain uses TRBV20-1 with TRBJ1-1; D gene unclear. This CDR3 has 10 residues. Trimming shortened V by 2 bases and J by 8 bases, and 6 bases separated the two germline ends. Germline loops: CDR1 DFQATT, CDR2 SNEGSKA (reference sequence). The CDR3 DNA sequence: TGCAGTGCTAGACCCCTCGAAGCTTTCTTT. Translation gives CSARPLEAFF.

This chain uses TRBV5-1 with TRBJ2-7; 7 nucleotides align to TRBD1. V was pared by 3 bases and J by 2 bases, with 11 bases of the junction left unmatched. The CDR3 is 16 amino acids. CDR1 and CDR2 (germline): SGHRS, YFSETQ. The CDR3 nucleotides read TGCGCCAGCAGCTCGCCCTCCGGGACAGTAACCTACGAGCAGTACTTC. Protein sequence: CASSSPSGTVTYEQYF.

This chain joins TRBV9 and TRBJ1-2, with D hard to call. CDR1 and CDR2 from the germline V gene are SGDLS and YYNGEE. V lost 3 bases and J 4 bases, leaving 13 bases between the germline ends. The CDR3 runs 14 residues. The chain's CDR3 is CASSDLETIYGYTF. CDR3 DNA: TGTGCCAGCAGCGACTTAGAGACTATCTATGGCTACACCTTC.

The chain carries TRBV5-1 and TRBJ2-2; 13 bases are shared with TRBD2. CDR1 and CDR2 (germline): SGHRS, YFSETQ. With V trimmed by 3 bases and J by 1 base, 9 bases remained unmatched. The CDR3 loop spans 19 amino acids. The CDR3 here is CASSYLGLAGEGNTGELFF. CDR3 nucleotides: TGCGCCAGCAGCTACCTCGGACTAGCGGGAGAAGGGAACACCGGGGAGCTGTTTTTT.

The CDR3 coding sequence is TGTGCCAGCAGCGATGGGACAGGGGGGCTGCCCCAGCATTTT. It specifies CASSDGTGGLPQHF. The chain carries TRBV5-6 and TRBJ1-5, with 11 bases aligning to TRBD1. Germline CDR1 is SGHDT and CDR2 is YYEEEE. The CDR3 loop spans 14 amino acids. Trimming took 4 bases from V and 9 from J; bases not matched to a gene: 6.

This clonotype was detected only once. The CDR3, as DNA: TGCAGTGCCAAGACCGGGACTGGGGATTTCAATGAGCAGTTCTTC. It encodes CSAKTGTGDFNEQFF. The chain combines TRBV20-1 with TRBJ2-1; TRBD2 might be the D (6 bases). CDR3 length: 15 residues. V dropped 6 bases and J dropped 6 bases, with 21 bases sitting between them. The germline V gene encodes CDR1 DFQATT and CDR2 SNEGSKA (reference sequence).

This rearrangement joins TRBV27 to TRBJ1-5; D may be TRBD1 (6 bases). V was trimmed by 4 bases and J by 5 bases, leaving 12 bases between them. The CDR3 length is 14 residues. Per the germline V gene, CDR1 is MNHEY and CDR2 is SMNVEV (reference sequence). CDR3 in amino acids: CASSSTGFHQPQHF. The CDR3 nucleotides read TGTGCCAGCAGTTCGACAGGTTTTCATCAGCCCCAGCATTTT.

The CDR3 spells CASSSPLNPYGNHIQYF. The CDR3 DNA reads TGTGCCAGCAGCTCTCCCCTTAACCCTTACGGGAACCACATTCAGTACTTC. This chain joins TRBV7-9 and TRBJ2-4, with D possibly TRBD2 on 5 matching bases. The CDR3 contains 17 residues. V was cut by 4 bases and J by 8 bases, with 24 bases left in between. The germline CDR1 and CDR2 sequences are SEHNR and FQNEAQ (reference sequence).

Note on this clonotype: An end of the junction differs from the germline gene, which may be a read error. The DNA for the CDR3 is TGCGCCAGCAGTGGGGGCCACGAGCCGTACTTC. The encoded protein is CASSGGHEPYF. The rearrangement uses TRBV10-1 and TRBJ2-7, with D possibly matching TRBD1 (5 bases). The CDR3 has 11 amino acids. Germline CDR1 WNHNN, CDR2 SYGVQD (reference sequence).

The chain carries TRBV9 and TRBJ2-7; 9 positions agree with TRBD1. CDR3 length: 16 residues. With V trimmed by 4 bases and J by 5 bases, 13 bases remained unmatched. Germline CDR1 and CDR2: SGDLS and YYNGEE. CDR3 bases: TGTGCCAGCAGCCCGATAACCGGGACAGGGTCAAACGAGCAGTACTTC. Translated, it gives CASSPITGTGSNEQYF.

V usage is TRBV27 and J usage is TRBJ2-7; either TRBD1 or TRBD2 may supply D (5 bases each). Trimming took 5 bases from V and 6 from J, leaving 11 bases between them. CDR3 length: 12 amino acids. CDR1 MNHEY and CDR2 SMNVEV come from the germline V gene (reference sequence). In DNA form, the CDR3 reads TGTGCCAGCAGTCCGTCGGGGCGCGAGCAGTACTTC. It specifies CASSPSGREQYF.

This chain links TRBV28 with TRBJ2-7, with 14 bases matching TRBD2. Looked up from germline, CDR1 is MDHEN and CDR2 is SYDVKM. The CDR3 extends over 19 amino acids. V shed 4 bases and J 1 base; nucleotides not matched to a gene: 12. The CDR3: CASSSLWGTSGSESYEQYF. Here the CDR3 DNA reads TGTGCCAGCAGTTCCTTATGGGGGACTAGCGGGAGCGAGTCCTACGAGCAGTACTTC.

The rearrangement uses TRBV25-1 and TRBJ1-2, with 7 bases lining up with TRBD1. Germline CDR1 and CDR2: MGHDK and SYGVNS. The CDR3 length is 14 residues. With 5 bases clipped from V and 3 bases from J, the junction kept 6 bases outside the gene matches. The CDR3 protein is CASSLIGQDYGYTF. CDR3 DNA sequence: TGTGCCAGCAGTTTAATCGGACAGGACTATGGCTACACCTTC.